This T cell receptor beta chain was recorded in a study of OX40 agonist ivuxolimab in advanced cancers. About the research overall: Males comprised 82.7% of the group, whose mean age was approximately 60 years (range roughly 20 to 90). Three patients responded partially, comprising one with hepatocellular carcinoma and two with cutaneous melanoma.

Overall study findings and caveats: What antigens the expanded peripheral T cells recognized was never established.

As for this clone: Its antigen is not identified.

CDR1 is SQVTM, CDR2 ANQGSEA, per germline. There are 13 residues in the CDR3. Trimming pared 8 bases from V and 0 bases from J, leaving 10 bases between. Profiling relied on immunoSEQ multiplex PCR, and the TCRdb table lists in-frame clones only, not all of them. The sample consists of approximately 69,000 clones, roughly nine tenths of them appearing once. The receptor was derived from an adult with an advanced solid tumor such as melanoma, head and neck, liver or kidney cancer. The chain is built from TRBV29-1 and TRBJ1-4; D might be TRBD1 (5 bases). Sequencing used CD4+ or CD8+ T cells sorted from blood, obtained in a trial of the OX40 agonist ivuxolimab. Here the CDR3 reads CSLKTATNEKLFF. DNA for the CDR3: TGCAGCCTGAAGACAGCAACTAATGAAAAACTGTTTTTT.